The rows below give T cell receptor beta chains drawn from one sample of a study of blood T cell repertoires in COVID-19. Assay: immunoSEQ multiplex PCR; the TCRdb copy retains only in-frame clones and omits some. The sample lists hundreds of thousands of clones, 65% to 90% occurring once. Specimen: peripheral blood. The receptors come from a man aged 45 to 65 with active or convalescent COVID-19. Each CDR3 is given with its conserved first and last residue. D genes are given only for firm matches. Only part of the rows carry a size: once, few, many, or a class if the clone is expanded.

v_call	j_call	clone_size	cdr3_length	d_call	cdr3_nt	cdr3_aa
TRBV5-1	TRBJ2-1	.	14	TRBD2	TGCGCCAGCAGCACCACTAGCGGGAGTGTTGAGCAGTTCTTC	CASSTTSGSVEQFF
TRBV7-2	TRBJ2-5	.	15	.	TGTGCCAGCAGCTTAGGGTCCCAGGCAGGAGAGACCCAGTACTTC	CASSLGSQAGETQYF
TRBV3-1/TRBV3-2	TRBJ1-2	.	15	TRBD1	TGTGCCAGCAGCCCTGGGACAGGTCCTAACTATGGCTACACCTTC	CASSPGTGPNYGYTF
TRBV15	TRBJ2-7	.	13	.	TGTGCCACCAGCAGAGAGCGGGGATACGAGCAGTACTTC	CATSRERGYEQYF
TRBV11-2	TRBJ2-1	.	15	TRBD2	TGTGCCAGCAGCTTAGCCGGGACTAGTGGCAATGAGCAGTTCTTC	CASSLAGTSGNEQFF
TRBV7-9	TRBJ2-1	once	13	.	TGTGCCAGCAGCTTTTCCGTAGCGACGGAGCAGTTCTTC	CASSFSVATEQFF
TRBV6-5	TRBJ2-3	.	12	.	TGTGCCAACACCTCCGCGGGGAATACGCAGTATTTT	CANTSAGNTQYF
TRBV6-1	TRBJ2-7	.	15	TRBD1	TGTGCCAGCAGTGAAGTCGGCAGGGGGATTAGCGAGCAGTACTTC	CASSEVGRGISEQYF
TRBV6-1	TRBJ1-1	.	13	.	TGTGCCAGCAGTGACCTCGGGAACACTGAAGCTTTCTTT	CASSDLGNTEAFF
TRBV27	TRBJ2-7	.	17	TRBD2	TGTGCCAGCAGTCGGGGACTAGCGGGAGGGCCGGAGTACGAGCAGTACTTC	CASSRGLAGGPEYEQYF
TRBV6-1	TRBJ2-5	.	13	.	TGTGCCAGCAGCTGGACTAACCAAGAGACCCAGTACTTC	CASSWTNQETQYF
TRBV10-3	TRBJ1-3	few	18	TRBD1	TGTGCCATCAGGGGGACAGGGAAAGGAACCGGCTCTGGAAACACCATATATTTT	CAIRGTGKGTGSGNTIYF
TRBV7-9	TRBJ1-4	.	14	TRBD1	TGTGCCAGCAGCTTAGAGGGACAGTATGAAAAACTGTTTTTT	CASSLEGQYEKLFF
TRBV7-2	TRBJ2-1	once	15	.	TGTGCCAGCAGCTCCCGCGGGACAGCGGGCAATGAGCAGTTCTTC	CASSSRGTAGNEQFF
TRBV5-1	TRBJ2-1	.	17	TRBD2	TGCGCCAGCAGCTTGGTGGCCAGCGGGGGTCTGAGAAATGAGCAGTTCTTC	CASSLVASGGLRNEQFF